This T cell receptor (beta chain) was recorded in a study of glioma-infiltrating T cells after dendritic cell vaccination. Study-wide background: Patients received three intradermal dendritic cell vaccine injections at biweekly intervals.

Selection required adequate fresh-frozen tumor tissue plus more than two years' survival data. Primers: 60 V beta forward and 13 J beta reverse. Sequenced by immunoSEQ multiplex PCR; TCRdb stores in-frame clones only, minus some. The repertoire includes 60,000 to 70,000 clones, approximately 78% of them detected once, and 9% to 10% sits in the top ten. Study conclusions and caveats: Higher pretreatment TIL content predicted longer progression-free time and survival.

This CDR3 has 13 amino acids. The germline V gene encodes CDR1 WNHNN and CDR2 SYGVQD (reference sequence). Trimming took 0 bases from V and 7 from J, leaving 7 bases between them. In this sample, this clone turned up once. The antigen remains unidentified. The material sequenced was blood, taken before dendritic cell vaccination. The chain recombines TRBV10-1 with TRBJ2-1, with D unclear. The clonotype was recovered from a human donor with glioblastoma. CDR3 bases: TGCGCCAGCAGTGAGTCTCGGGTTAATGAGCAGTTCTTC. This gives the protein CASSESRVNEQFF.